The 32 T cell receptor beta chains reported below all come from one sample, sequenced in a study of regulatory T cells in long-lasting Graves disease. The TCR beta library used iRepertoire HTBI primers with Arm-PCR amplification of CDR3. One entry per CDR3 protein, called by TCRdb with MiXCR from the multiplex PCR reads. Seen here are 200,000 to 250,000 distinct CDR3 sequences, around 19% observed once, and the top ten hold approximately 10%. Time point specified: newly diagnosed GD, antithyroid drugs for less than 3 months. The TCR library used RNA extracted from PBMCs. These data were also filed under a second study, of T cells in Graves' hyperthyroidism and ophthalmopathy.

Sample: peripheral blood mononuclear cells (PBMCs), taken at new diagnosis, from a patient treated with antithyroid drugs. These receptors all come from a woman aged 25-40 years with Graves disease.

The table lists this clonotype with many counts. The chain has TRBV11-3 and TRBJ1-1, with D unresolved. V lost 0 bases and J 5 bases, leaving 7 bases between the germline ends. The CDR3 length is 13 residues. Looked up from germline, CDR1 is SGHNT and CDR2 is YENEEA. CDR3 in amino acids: CASSLDQTTEAFF. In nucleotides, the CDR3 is TGTGCCAGCAGCTTAGATCAGACGACTGAAGCTTTCTTT.

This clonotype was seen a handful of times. CDR3 bases: TGTGCCAGCAGCGCCACACAGGGTGGTGAAAACACCATATATTTT. Amino acids: CASSATQGGENTIYF. The rearrangement joins TRBV9 to TRBJ1-3; perhaps TRBD1 as D (6 bases). The germline V gene has CDR1 SGDLS and CDR2 YYNGEE. The length of the CDR3 is 15 residues. V lost 3 bases, J lost 6 bases, and 16 bases lay in between.

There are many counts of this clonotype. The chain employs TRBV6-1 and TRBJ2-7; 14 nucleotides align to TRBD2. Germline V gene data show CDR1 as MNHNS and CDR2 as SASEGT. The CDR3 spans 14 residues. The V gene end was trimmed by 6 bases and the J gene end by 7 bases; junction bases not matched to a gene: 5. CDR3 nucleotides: TGTGCCAGCAGGGGACTAGCGGGAGTGGGTGAGCAGTACTTC. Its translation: CASRGLAGVGEQYF.

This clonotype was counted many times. CDR3 bases: TGTGCCAGTAGTACAGGGACAGGAAATCAGCCCCAGCATTTT. It is translated as CASSTGTGNQPQHF. The J gene is TRBJ1-5, the V gene TRBV19, with 8 positions matching TRBD1. J lost 4 bases, V lost 4 bases, and 3 bases had no gene match. The CDR3 contains 14 residues. Germline assignment: CDR1 LNHDA and CDR2 SQIVND (reference sequence).

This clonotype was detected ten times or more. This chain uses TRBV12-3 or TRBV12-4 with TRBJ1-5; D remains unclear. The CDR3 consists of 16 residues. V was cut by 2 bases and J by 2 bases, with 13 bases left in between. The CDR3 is CASSLRAGIGNQPQHF. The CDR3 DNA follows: TGTGCCAGCAGTTTAAGGGCGGGCATTGGCAATCAGCCCCAGCATTTT.

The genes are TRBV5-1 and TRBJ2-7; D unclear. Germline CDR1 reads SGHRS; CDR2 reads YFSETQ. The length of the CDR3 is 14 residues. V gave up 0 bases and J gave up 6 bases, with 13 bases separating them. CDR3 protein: CASSLDAPRVEQYF. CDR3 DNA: TGCGCCAGCAGCTTGGACGCCCCCCGAGTCGAGCAGTACTTC.

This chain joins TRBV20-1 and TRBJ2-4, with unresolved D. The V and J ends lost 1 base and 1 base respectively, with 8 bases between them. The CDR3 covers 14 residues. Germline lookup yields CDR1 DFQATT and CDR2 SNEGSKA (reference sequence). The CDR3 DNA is TGCAGTGCTAGAGTATCGGTGGCCAAAAACATTCAGTACTTC. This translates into CSARVSVAKNIQYF.

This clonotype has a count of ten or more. CDR3 DNA: TGTGCCAGCTCACCACCGAACAGCCAAGAGACCCAGTACTTC. As protein: CASSPPNSQETQYF. The V call is TRBV18, the J call TRBJ2-5, with D unresolved. CDR1 is KGHSH, CDR2 LQKENI, per germline. There are 14 residues in the CDR3. Trimming removed 0 bases from V and 1 base from J, with 6 bases in between.

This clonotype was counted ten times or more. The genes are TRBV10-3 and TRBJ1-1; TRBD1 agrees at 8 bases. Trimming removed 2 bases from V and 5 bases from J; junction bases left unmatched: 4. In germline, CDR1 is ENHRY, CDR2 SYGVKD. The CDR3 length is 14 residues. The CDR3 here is CAISEDRGRTEAFF. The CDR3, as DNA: TGTGCCATCAGTGAGGACAGGGGTAGAACTGAAGCTTTCTTT.

CDR3 residues: CSARGANSGGKDTQYF. In DNA, the CDR3 is TGCAGTGCTAGAGGGGCGAATAGCGGGGGGAAGGATACGCAGTATTTT. The chain is built from TRBV20-1 and TRBJ2-3; 10 bases align to TRBD2. Germline V lookup: CDR1 DFQATT, CDR2 SNEGSKA (reference sequence). Trimming cost V 1 base and J 6 bases; bases outside gene matches: 10. The CDR3 is made up of 16 amino acids.

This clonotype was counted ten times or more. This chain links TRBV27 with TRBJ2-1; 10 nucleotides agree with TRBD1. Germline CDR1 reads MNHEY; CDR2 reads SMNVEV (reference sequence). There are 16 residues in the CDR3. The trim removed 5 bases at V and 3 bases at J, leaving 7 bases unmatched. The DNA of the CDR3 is TGTGCCAGCAGTCCCCTGACAGGGGGCGGCTACAATGAGCAGTTCTTC. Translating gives CASSPLTGGGYNEQFF.

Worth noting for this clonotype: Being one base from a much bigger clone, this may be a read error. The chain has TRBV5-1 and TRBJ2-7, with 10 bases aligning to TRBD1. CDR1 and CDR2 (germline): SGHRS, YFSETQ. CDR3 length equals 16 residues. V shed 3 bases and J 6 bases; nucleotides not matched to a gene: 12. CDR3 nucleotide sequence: TGCGCCAGCAGCTACTCCGGGACAGGGGATTCTGTCGAGCAGTACTTC. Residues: CASSYSGTGDSVEQYF.

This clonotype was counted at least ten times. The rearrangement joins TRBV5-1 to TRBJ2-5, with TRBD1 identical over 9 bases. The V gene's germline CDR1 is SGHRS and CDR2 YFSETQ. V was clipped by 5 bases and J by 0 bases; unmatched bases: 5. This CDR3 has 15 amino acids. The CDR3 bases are TGCGCCAGCAGTCATGGGACAGGGAACCAAGAGACCCAGTACTTC. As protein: CASSHGTGNQETQYF.

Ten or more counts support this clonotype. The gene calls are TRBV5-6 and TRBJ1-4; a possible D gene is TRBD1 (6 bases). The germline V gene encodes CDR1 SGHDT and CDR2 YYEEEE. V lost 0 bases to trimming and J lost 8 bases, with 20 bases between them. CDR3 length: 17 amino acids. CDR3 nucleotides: TGTGCCAGCAGCTTGGGAGCTGTGGGGGCTGTAGGGGAAAAACTGTTTTTT. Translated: CASSLGAVGAVGEKLFF.

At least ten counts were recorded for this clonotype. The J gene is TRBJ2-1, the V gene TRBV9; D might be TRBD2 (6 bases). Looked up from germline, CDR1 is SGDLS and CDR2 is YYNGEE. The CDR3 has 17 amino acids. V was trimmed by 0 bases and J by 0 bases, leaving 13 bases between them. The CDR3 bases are TGTGCCAGCAGCGTAGAGGCGTTAGCGGCCTCCTACAATGAGCAGTTCTTC. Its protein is CASSVEALAASYNEQFF.

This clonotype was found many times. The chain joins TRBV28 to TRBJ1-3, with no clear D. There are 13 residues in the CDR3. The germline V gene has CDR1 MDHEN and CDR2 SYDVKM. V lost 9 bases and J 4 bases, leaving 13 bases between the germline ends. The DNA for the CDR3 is TGTGCCAGTATAGGGTTCTTCGGAAACACCATATATTTT. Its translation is CASIGFFGNTIYF.

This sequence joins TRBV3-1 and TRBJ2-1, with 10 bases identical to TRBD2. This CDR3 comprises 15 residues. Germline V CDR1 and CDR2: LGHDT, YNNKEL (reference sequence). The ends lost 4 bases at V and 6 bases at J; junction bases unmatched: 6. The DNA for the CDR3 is TGTGCCAGCAGCCCCCCAGCGGGGGGGTTCAATGAGCAGTTCTTC. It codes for CASSPPAGGFNEQFF.

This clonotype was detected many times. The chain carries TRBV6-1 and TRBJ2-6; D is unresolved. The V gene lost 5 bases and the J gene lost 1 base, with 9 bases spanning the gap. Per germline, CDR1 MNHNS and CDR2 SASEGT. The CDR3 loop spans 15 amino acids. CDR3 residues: CASSMSGSGANVLTF. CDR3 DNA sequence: TGTGCCAGCAGTATGAGTGGTTCTGGGGCCAACGTCCTGACTTTC.

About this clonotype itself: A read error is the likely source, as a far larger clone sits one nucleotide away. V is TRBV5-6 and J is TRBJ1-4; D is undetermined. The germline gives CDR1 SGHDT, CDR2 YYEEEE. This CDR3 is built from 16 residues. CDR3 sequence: CASNLFYGATNEKLFF. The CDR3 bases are TGTGCCAGCAACTTGTTTTACGGGGCAACTAATGAAAAACTGTTTTTT.

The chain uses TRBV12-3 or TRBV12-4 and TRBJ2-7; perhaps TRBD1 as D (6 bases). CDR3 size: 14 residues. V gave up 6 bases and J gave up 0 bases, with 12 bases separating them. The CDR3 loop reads CASRSGTLSYEQYF. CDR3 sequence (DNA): TGTGCCAGCAGGTCCGGGACACTCTCCTACGAGCAGTACTTC.

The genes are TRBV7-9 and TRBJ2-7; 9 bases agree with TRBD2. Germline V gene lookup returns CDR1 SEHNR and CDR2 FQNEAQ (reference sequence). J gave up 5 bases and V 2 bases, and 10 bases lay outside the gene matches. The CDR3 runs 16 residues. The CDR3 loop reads CASSLYHSGSRDEQYF. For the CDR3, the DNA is TGTGCCAGCAGCTTATATCATAGCGGGAGTAGAGACGAGCAGTACTTC.

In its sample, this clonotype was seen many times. This CDR3 is CSAKVDTEAFF. The CDR3 DNA reads TGCAGTGCTAAGGTTGACACTGAAGCTTTCTTT. The chain is built from TRBV20-1 and TRBJ1-1; no clear D gene. Germline V CDR1 and CDR2: DFQATT, SNEGSKA (reference sequence). Trimming cost V 4 bases and J 3 bases, with 6 bases left between them. The CDR3 contains 11 residues.

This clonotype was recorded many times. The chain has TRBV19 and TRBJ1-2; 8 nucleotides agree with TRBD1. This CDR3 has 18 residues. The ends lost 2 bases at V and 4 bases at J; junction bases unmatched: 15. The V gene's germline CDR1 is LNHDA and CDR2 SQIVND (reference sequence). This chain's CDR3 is CASSISSSGQADFYGYTF. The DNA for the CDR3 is TGTGCCAGTAGTATAAGTTCCTCGGGACAGGCCGACTTCTATGGCTACACCTTC.

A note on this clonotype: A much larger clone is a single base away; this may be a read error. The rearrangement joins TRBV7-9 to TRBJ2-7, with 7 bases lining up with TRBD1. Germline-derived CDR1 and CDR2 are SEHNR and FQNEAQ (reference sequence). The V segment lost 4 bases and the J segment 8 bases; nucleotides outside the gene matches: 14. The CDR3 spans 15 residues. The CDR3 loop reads CASSSRGTAHFKQYF. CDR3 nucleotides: TGTGCCAGCAGCTCAAGGGGGACAGCCCATTTCAAGCAGTACTTC.

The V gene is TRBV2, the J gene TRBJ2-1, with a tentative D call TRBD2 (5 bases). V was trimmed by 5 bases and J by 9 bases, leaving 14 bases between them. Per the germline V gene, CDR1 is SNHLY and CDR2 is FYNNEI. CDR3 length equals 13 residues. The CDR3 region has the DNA TGTGCCAGCAGTTTTACTAGGGTCGGTGAGCAGTTCTTC. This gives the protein CASSFTRVGEQFF.

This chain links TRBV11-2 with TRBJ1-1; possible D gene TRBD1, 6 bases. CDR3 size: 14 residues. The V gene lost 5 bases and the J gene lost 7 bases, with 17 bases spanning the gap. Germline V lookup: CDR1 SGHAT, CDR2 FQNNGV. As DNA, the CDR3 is TGTGCCAGCAGCCCACAGACAGGATCGCATGAAGCTTTCTTT. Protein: CASSPQTGSHEAFF.

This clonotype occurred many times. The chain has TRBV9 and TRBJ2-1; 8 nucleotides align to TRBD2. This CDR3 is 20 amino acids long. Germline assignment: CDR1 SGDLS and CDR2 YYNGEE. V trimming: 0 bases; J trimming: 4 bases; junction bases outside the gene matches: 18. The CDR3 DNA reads TGTGCCAGCAGCGTAGATAAAAGAGGGGGTCCAGCGGGAGAGTACAATGAGCAGTTCTTC. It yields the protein CASSVDKRGGPAGEYNEQFF.

In DNA form, the CDR3 reads TGTGCCAGCAGCTTTACTAGCGGGATTTACAATGAGCAGTTCTTC. It is translated as CASSFTSGIYNEQFF. The chain uses TRBV11-2 and TRBJ2-1; 10 bases match TRBD2. J lost 4 bases, V lost 3 bases, and 3 bases had no gene match. CDR1 SGHAT and CDR2 FQNNGV come from the germline V gene. The CDR3 covers 15 residues.

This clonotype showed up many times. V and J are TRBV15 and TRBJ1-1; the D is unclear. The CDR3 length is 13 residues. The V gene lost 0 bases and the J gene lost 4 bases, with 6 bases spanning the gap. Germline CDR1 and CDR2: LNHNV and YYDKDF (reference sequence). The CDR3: CATSRERGTEAFF. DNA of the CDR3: TGTGCCACCAGCAGAGAAAGAGGCACTGAAGCTTTCTTT.

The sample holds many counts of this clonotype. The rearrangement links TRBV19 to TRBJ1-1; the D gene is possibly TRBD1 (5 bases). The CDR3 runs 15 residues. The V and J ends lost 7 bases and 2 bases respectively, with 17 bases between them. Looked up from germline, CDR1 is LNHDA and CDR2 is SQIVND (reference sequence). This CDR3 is CASNTIQALNTEAFF. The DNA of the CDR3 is TGTGCCAGTAACACCATACAGGCCCTTAACACTGAAGCTTTCTTT.

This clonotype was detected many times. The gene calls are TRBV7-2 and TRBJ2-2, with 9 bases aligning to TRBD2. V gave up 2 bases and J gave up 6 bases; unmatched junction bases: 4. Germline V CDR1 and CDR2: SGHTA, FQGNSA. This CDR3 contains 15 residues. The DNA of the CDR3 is TGTGCCAGCAGCTTACGTAGCGGGAGAGCCGGGGAGCTGTTTTTT. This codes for CASSLRSGRAGELFF.

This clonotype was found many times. The CDR3 sequence: CASSDSTQSYEQYF. The CDR3 coding sequence is TGTGCCAGCAGTGATTCGACCCAATCCTACGAGCAGTACTTC. The chain joins TRBV25-1 to TRBJ2-7; D unclear. V was trimmed by 3 bases and J by 1 base, leaving 10 bases between them. The CDR3 loop spans 14 amino acids. Germline V gives CDR1 MGHDK, CDR2 SYGVNS.